The subject of this entry is one T cell receptor beta chain. Its antigen is unknown. Base qualities were left out, and no much larger clone turns up one base away. This sample stems from a study of blood T cell repertoires in COVID-19 (dated by TCRdb to about 2020). In terms of the full investigation: The collaborator samples originated in the United States, Italy and Spain and spanned the acute and convalescent phases of COVID-19. The prospective study material was composed of cDNA or gDNA derived from T cells, B-cell-depleted T cells, or PBMCs. Deeply sampled blood TCRbeta repertoires from subjects exposed to, actively infected with, or recovered from COVID-19 were included in the dataset. The repertoires were made available in a free public database intended to serve as a resource for research on the immune response to SARS-CoV-2. Samples were obtained from the ongoing ImmuneRACE study (first 160 participants) and from 1,254 subjects provided by 6 global collaborators. Nearly every sample came with metadata listing a de-identified subject ID, COVID-19 status, age in years and sex. Where available, HLA class I and class II types were obtained from metadata supplied by the sample provider rather than from assay-based typing.

Broader findings and caveats from the paper: The amount of clinical and demographic metadata varied by source and participant and was provided uncurated.

V gives up 4 bases and J gives up 3 bases, and the segment between their germline ends measures 4 bases. The germline V gene yields SGHRS for CDR1 and YFSETQ for CDR2. Its CDR3 holds 11 amino acids, cysteine through phenylalanine. Only the CDR3 part of the read is kept: 33 bases, read in frame from the first base. Whole blood was collected in K2EDTA tubes by collaborating institutions according to the institutions' own protocols. For TCRbeta analysis, collaborators shipped samples as frozen whole blood, isolated PBMCs, or DNA extracted from either of those sample types. TCRbeta CDR3 regions were amplified from genomic DNA by means of the immunoSEQ Assay, a bias-controlled multiplex PCR. As for how the authors treated the data: Nucleated cell counts per sample were estimated from amplification of reference gene primers within the assay. To quantify the absolute abundance of each unique TCRbeta CDR3 rearrangement, sequence reads were collapsed and filtered. For each sample, productive Simpson clonality was calculated by taking the square root of Simpson's diversity index across productive rearrangements. TCRdb limited this immuneACCESS table to in-frame rearrangements with V and J called. A share of clones is missing; checked studies link under half to unresolved V genes, and the rest is unexplained. The D gene and trimming were derived from the DNA, and the V and J assignments and clone size from that table. The sample includes 100,000 to 130,000 clones, with about three quarters observed a single time. The ten top clones hold 4% to 4.5% of the sample.

The TCR comes from a man between 65 and 79 years old with acute or convalescent COVID-19. The chain couples TRBV5-1 to TRBJ2-5, with the D gene not clear enough to name. The sample comprised peripheral blood. The nucleotide sequence is given as TGCGCCAGCAGCGTCAAAGAGACCCAGTACTTC. It encodes CASSVKETQYF. Reference TRBV5-1 and TRBJ2-5 proteins supply the regions before and after the CDR3; the full variable domain is: KAGVTQTPRYLIKTRGQQVTLSCSPISGHRSVSWYQQTPGQGLQFLFEYFSETQRNKGNFPGRFSGRQFSNSRSEMNVSTLELGDSALYLCASSVKETQYFGPGTRLLVL.